This TCR beta chain was identified during a study of OX40 agonist ivuxolimab in advanced cancers. The table came from immunoSEQ multiplex PCR; TCRdb's copy has only in-frame clones and leaves some out. The repertoire includes around 100,000 clones, about 89% of them detected once, and roughly 0.15% sits in the top ten. Samples were taken at baseline and on day 1 of cycles 4 and 7. Trimming shortened V by 2 bases and J by 5 bases, and 10 bases separated the two germline ends. Germline CDR1 is MNHEY and CDR2 is SVGAGI. The CDR3 loop spans 13 amino acids. This clonotype was obtained from an adult with an advanced solid tumor such as melanoma, head and neck, liver or kidney cancer. J is TRBJ2-7 and V is TRBV6-5, with unresolved D. The material sequenced was CD4+ or CD8+ T cells sorted from blood, taken in a trial of the OX40 agonist ivuxolimab. Here the CDR3 reads CASSYRLDHEQYF. As DNA, the CDR3 is TGTGCCAGCAGTTACCGGCTAGACCACGAGCAGTACTTC.